This T cell receptor (beta chain) was sequenced for a study of T cell repertoires in cytomegalovirus infection. Looking at the study overall: CMV infection plus the matching HLA type was flagged by public TCR beta signatures.

TCRdb re-called the reads with MiXCR, one entry per CDR3 protein. The table shows under 350,000 distinct CDR3 sequences, with 9.5% occurring only once. Deletions cut 2 bases from V and 2 bases from J, with 10 bases between. Germline CDR1 reads SGHAT; CDR2 reads FQNNGV. CDR3 length: 15 amino acids. Study-wide findings and caveats: Frequencies of public TCR beta families were cumulated, and this identified carriers of CMV plus the relevant HLA. Dominating the ex vivo response were HLA-C-restricted CMV-specific TCR beta clonotypes.

Remarks on this clonotype: Its antigen is currently unknown.

The origin of this receptor is a human donor in good health (CMV status not recorded). Some clones in this sample may be carry-over from other donors' samples. Sequencing was carried out using PBMCs. V is TRBV11-2 and J is TRBJ1-5; D unclear. The CDR3 region is CASSLNIGGNQPQHF. The CDR3 DNA reads TGTGCCAGCAGCTTAAACATTGGAGGCAATCAGCCCCAGCATTTT.